The 28 T cell receptor beta chains presented below share a single source sample, sequenced in a study of identifying expanded T cells in peripheral blood. Produced via immunoSEQ multiplex PCR; TCRdb's table is partial and in-frame only. This sample yields about 78,000 clones, of which 84% are seen a single time; 18% belongs to the top ten. Sequenced input: blood. The receptors originated from a person between 18 and 75 years old in good health.

This chain links TRBV11-2 with TRBJ2-5; D is unresolved. CDR3 length equals 15 residues. Per germline, CDR1 SGHAT and CDR2 FQNNGV. Deletions cut 0 bases from V and 1 base from J, with 9 bases between. The CDR3 DNA is TGTGCCAGCAGCTTAGATCAGGCCGTCCAAGAGACCCAGTACTTC. The encoded protein is CASSLDQAVQETQYF.

The rearrangement joins TRBV10-1 to TRBJ2-1; D unresolved. Deletions cut 1 base from V and 0 bases from J, with 13 bases between. The CDR3 extends over 17 amino acids. Germline loops: CDR1 WNHNN, CDR2 SYGVQD (reference sequence). CDR3 amino acids: CASSELVARSSYNEQFF. The CDR3, as DNA: TGCGCCAGCAGTGAGTTAGTAGCCCGGAGCTCCTACAATGAGCAGTTCTTC.

The gene calls are TRBV6-1 and TRBJ1-5; TRBD1 agrees at 10 bases. The CDR3 length is 15 residues. Germline V lookup: CDR1 MNHNS, CDR2 SASEGT. After removal of 6 bases from V and 1 base from J, the junction contained 3 bases not matched to a gene. In DNA, the CDR3 is TGTGCCAGCAGACCGGGACAGGGGAGCAATCAGCCCCAGCATTTT. Protein: CASRPGQGSNQPQHF.

The genes are TRBV28 and TRBJ2-7, with TRBD2 as a possible D gene (5 bases). Germline values: CDR1 MDHEN, CDR2 SYDVKM. CDR3 length equals 14 residues. Trimming stripped 3 bases from V and 2 bases from J, with 11 bases between. This chain's CDR3 is CASSFSEGTYEQYF. CDR3 coding DNA: TGTGCCAGCAGTTTTTCAGAGGGCACCTACGAGCAGTACTTC. Combining the CDR3 with reference TRBV28 and TRBJ2-7 gives the whole variable domain DVKVTQSSRYLVKRTGEKVFLECVQDMDHENMFWYRQDPGLGLRLIYFSYDVKMKEKGDIPEGYSVSREKKERFSLILESASTNQTSMYLCASSFSEGTYEQYFGPGTRLTVT.

The chain combines TRBV7-2 with TRBJ1-3; 10 positions agree with TRBD1. Germline CDR1 reads SGHTA; CDR2 reads FQGNSA. V dropped 5 bases and J dropped 2; count of bases not matched to a gene: 3. The CDR3 is made up of 15 amino acids. CDR3 sequence: CASSKTGGPGNTIYF. The CDR3 bases are TGTGCCAGCAGCAAGACAGGGGGCCCTGGAAACACCATATATTTT. The whole variable domain, filled in from reference TRBV7-2 and TRBJ1-3, reads GAGVSQSPSNKVTEKGKDVELRCDPISGHTALYWYRQSLGQGLEFLIYFQGNSAPDKSGLPSDRFSAERTGGSVSTLTIQRTQQEDSAVYLCASSKTGGPGNTIYFGEGSWLTVV.

This chain links TRBV28 with TRBJ1-1, with 7 positions matching TRBD1. Germline CDR1 and CDR2: MDHEN and SYDVKM. This CDR3 spans 13 amino acids. Trimming took 5 bases from V and 6 from J; bases not matched to a gene: 6. CDR3 sequence (DNA): TGTGCCAGCAGTGTCCAGGGGGGCGCTGAAGCTTTCTTT. Translation gives CASSVQGGAEAFF.

This clone was seen only once. This chain joins TRBV30 and TRBJ2-1; 7 bases map to TRBD2. V was pared by 3 bases and J by 0 bases, with 8 bases of the junction left unmatched. Per germline, CDR1 GTSNPN and CDR2 SVGIG (reference sequence). This CDR3 has 16 residues. The CDR3 reads CAWRGGSRSSYNEQFF. CDR3 DNA: TGTGCCTGGAGGGGGGGGAGCCGAAGCTCCTACAATGAGCAGTTCTTC.

The count of this clone is one. V and J are TRBV4-3 and TRBJ2-4; D possibly corresponds to TRBD1 (5 bases). Germline CDR1 reads LGHNA; CDR2 reads YSLEER. V shed 0 bases and J shed 6 bases, with 9 bases lying between them. The length of the CDR3 is 14 residues. Here the CDR3 DNA reads TGCGCCAGCAGCCAAGACAGGGTAGTAAACATTCAGTACTTC. This sequence encodes CASSQDRVVNIQYF.

The chain joins TRBV28 to TRBJ1-1, with TRBD1 identical over 7 bases. V shed 7 bases, J shed 3 bases, and the junction held 14 bases outside the gene matches. Germline loops: CDR1 MDHEN, CDR2 SYDVKM. The CDR3 has 16 residues. CDR3: CASKPPRQGKDTEAFF. The CDR3 DNA follows: TGTGCCAGCAAGCCCCCTAGACAGGGCAAGGACACTGAAGCTTTCTTT. The full variable domain, rest sourced from reference TRBV28 and TRBJ1-1, is DVKVTQSSRYLVKRTGEKVFLECVQDMDHENMFWYRQDPGLGLRLIYFSYDVKMKEKGDIPEGYSVSREKKERFSLILESASTNQTSMYLCASKPPRQGKDTEAFFGQGTRLTVV.

The chain is built from TRBV6-6 and TRBJ2-3, with D perhaps TRBD2 (5 bases). Germline CDR1 reads MNHNY; CDR2 reads SVGAGI (reference sequence). The CDR3 totals 14 residues. Between the trimmed V and J ends, which lost 7 bases and 3 bases, there was a span of 14 bases. CDR3 region: CASTDTTGTDTQYF. The CDR3 DNA reads as TGTGCCAGCACCGACACGACGGGGACAGATACGCAGTATTTT.

The rearrangement links TRBV19 to TRBJ2-3; D not certain. V lost 6 bases and J 0 bases, leaving 10 bases between the germline ends. This CDR3 contains 14 residues. Germline V gene sequence: CDR1 LNHDA, CDR2 SQIVND (reference sequence). CDR3 region: CASSRYSSTDTQYF. The CDR3, as DNA: TGTGCCAGTAGCCGATATTCTAGCACAGATACGCAGTATTTT.

This clone was seen only a few times. The chain joins TRBV5-1 to TRBJ2-1; 8 nucleotides agree with TRBD2. Trimming took 0 bases from V and 6 from J; bases not matched to a gene: 5. The CDR3 runs 15 residues. The germline V gene encodes CDR1 SGHRS and CDR2 YFSETQ. For the CDR3, the DNA is TGCGCCAGCAGCTTGGGAGTAGCGGGAAGCAATGAGCAGTTCTTC. Protein sequence: CASSLGVAGSNEQFF.

With respect to this clone: Other DNA sequences within the sample encode an identical CDR3. The chain employs TRBV10-3 and TRBJ1-2, with 8 bases that match TRBD1. With 0 bases clipped from V and 5 bases from J, the junction kept 2 bases outside the gene matches. Germline V lookup: CDR1 ENHRY, CDR2 SYGVKD. The CDR3 consists of 14 residues. DNA of the CDR3: TGTGCCATCAGTGAGTCCGACAGGGGATATGGCTACACCTTC. It encodes CAISESDRGYGYTF.

This clone has just a few counts. This sequence joins TRBV25-1 and TRBJ1-1; D uncertain. Trimming stripped 7 bases from V and 2 bases from J, with 5 bases between. Germline lookup yields CDR1 MGHDK and CDR2 SYGVNS. The CDR3 contains 11 residues. CDR3 DNA: TGTGCCAGCAACAGAAACACTGAAGCTTTCTTT. Its translation: CASNRNTEAFF.

The DNA of the CDR3 is TGTGCCAGCAGTTTATACCGGGGGAGCTCCAATGAGCAGTTCTTC. Encoded protein: CASSLYRGSSNEQFF. The chain uses TRBV28 and TRBJ2-1, with D possibly TRBD2 on 6 matching bases. The CDR3 is made up of 15 amino acids. V was pared by 1 base and J by 6 bases, with 13 bases between. Germline CDR1 is MDHEN and CDR2 is SYDVKM.

The chain joins TRBV7-8 to TRBJ1-5, with TRBD1 matching over 8 bases. This CDR3 is built from 17 residues. From germline, CDR1 is SGHVS and CDR2 FQNEAQ. The junction had 12 bases not matched to a gene; V was cut back by 1 base and J by 7 bases. This chain's CDR3 is CASSLGGGTGGQQPQHF. The CDR3 bases are TGTGCCAGCAGCTTAGGGGGGGGGACAGGAGGGCAGCAGCCCCAGCATTTT.

This clone has more than one count but fewer than ten. The chain joins TRBV4-3 to TRBJ2-7; TRBD2 might be the D (6 bases). Trimming cost V 1 base and J 7 bases, with 17 bases left between them. The germline CDR1 and CDR2 sequences are LGHNA and YSLEER. CDR3 length: 15 amino acids. CDR3 sequence (DNA): TGCGCCAGCAGCCAAGGGGTAGCGGCATTTATAGAGCAGTACTTC. It encodes CASSQGVAAFIEQYF.

This sequence joins TRBV7-6 and TRBJ2-5; TRBD2 agrees at 9 bases. The trim removed 2 bases at V and 2 bases at J, leaving 12 bases unmatched. CDR3 size: 18 residues. The germline CDR1 and CDR2 sequences are SGHVS and FNYEAQ. The CDR3 bases are TGTGCCAGCAGCTTACTTTCCTCGGCACTAGCGGGTCAAGAGACCCAGTACTTC. Translation gives CASSLLSSALAGQETQYF.

This chain uses TRBV9 with TRBJ2-6; D call uncertain. The CDR3 sequence is 15 residues long. V was shortened by 0 bases and J by 3 bases, with 7 bases between the two germline ends. Germline lookup yields CDR1 SGDLS and CDR2 YYNGEE. The CDR3 coding sequence is TGTGCCAGCAGCGTAGGTATCTTTGGGGCCAACGTCCTGACTTTC. Protein product: CASSVGIFGANVLTF. Based on the CDR3 plus reference TRBV9 and TRBJ2-6, the full variable domain is DSGVTQTPKHLITATGQRVTLRCSPRSGDLSVYWYQQSLDQGLQFLIQYYNGEERAKGNILERFSAQQFPDLHSELNLSSLELGDSALYFCASSVGIFGANVLTFGAGSRLTVL.

CDR3 protein: CASIIGTSGKFSYEQYF. The CDR3 DNA reads as TGTGCCAGTATTATTGGGACTAGCGGGAAATTCTCCTACGAGCAGTACTTC. The chain combines TRBV19 with TRBJ2-7; 13 bases fit TRBD2. Germline V CDR1 and CDR2: LNHDA, SQIVND (reference sequence). The CDR3 sequence is 17 residues long. The V segment lost 7 bases and the J segment 0 bases; nucleotides outside the gene matches: 9.

J is TRBJ1-5 and V is TRBV29-1; the D gene is possibly TRBD1 (5 bases). The CDR3 is made up of 13 amino acids. V was shortened by 6 bases and J by 1 base, with 10 bases between the two germline ends. In germline, CDR1 is SQVTM, CDR2 ANQGSEA. CDR3 protein: CSVGDGSNQPQHF. CDR3 nucleotide sequence: TGCAGCGTAGGGGACGGGAGCAATCAGCCCCAGCATTTT.

V and J are TRBV6-5 and TRBJ1-4; 12 nucleotides match TRBD1. The trim removed 6 bases at V and 3 bases at J, leaving 2 bases unmatched. Per germline, CDR1 MNHEY and CDR2 SVGAGI. The CDR3 extends over 15 amino acids. In DNA, the CDR3 is TGTGCCAGCAGGGGACAGGGGGCCTCTAATGAAAAACTGTTTTTT. Protein sequence: CASRGQGASNEKLFF.

This chain uses TRBV4-2 with TRBJ1-2; D is undetermined. Looked up from germline, CDR1 is LGHNA and CDR2 is YNFKEQ. V dropped 3 bases and J dropped 0 bases, with 5 bases sitting between them. The length of the CDR3 is 13 residues. CDR3: CASSQDANYGYTF. The CDR3 coding sequence is TGTGCCAGCAGCCAGGACGCTAACTATGGCTACACCTTC.

The chain uses TRBV5-8 and TRBJ1-4; D is perhaps TRBD1 (6 bases). V was shortened by 4 bases and J by 5 bases, with 18 bases between the two germline ends. Germline V gene data show CDR1 as SGHTS and CDR2 as YDEGEE. This CDR3 comprises 16 residues. DNA for the CDR3: TGTGCCAGCAGCGCCCCGGTGGGGGGGCGAAATGAAAAACTGTTTTTT. Its translation is CASSAPVGGRNEKLFF.

The rearrangement links TRBV2 to TRBJ2-7, with D perhaps assigned TRBD1 or TRBD2 (5 bases each). The germline V and J ends were trimmed by 7 bases and 2 bases, with 15 bases remaining between them. This CDR3 has 14 residues. CDR1 is SNHLY and CDR2 is FYNNEI in the germline V gene. CDR3 coding DNA: TGTGCCAGCACGCCAACTGGGACCCCCTACGAGCAGTACTTC. Its translation: CASTPTGTPYEQYF.

The J gene is TRBJ1-1, the V gene TRBV7-3, with D hard to call. The CDR3 totals 13 residues. Germline CDR1 SGHTA, CDR2 FQGTGA. Trimming removed 4 bases at V and 6 bases at J, with 12 bases between. In DNA form, the CDR3 reads TGTGCCAGCAGCTCAGGTTTGGGATCTGAAGCTTTCTTT. It encodes CASSSGLGSEAFF.

This chain uses TRBV7-2 with TRBJ2-7, with 10 bases that match TRBD2. Trimming removed 0 bases from V and 3 bases from J; junction bases left unmatched: 5. The CDR3 loop spans 16 amino acids. From germline, CDR1 is SGHTA and CDR2 FQGNSA. This chain's CDR3 is CASSLAGVAGGYEQYF. Written as DNA, the CDR3 is TGTGCCAGCAGCTTAGCGGGAGTAGCGGGAGGCTACGAGCAGTACTTC.

This clone occurred once. The V gene is TRBV2, the J gene TRBJ2-1; 10 bases line up with TRBD2. The V and J ends lost 7 bases and 10 bases, in that order; junction bases with no gene match: 16. Germline V gene data show CDR1 as SNHLY and CDR2 as FYNNEI. CDR3 size: 16 residues. The CDR3 nucleotides read TGTGCCAGCACCGAAGGGCCGCTAGCGGGAGTTGAGGAGCAGTTCTTC. Translation gives CASTEGPLAGVEEQFF.